Listed below are T cell receptor beta chains from one sample, sequenced in a study of shared clonotypes between healthy human individuals. Assay: immunoSEQ multiplex PCR; the TCRdb copy retains only in-frame clones and omits some. The table shows more than 2 million clones, with 95% occurring only once. The sequencing sample was made of naive CD4+ T cells sorted from blood. The receptors shown here come from a man aged 18 to 35 in good health. CDR3s include the opening cysteine and the closing phenylalanine or tryptophan. D genes are given only for firm matches. Expanded clones get a size class; other rows say once, few or many, or leave the size out.

j_call: TRBJ1-2; cdr3_length: 13; d_call: .; v_call: TRBV28; clone_size: .; cdr3_aa: CASSSHTSGGYTF; cdr3_nt: TGTGCCAGCAGTTCACACACGTCTGGTGGCTACACCTTC
j_call: TRBJ1-1; cdr3_length: 13; d_call: .; v_call: TRBV7-2; clone_size: .; cdr3_aa: CASSGTPGFEAFF; cdr3_nt: TGTGCCAGCTCAGGAACGCCGGGATTCGAAGCTTTCTTT
j_call: TRBJ2-5; cdr3_length: 12; d_call: .; v_call: TRBV10-3; clone_size: once; cdr3_aa: CAISENRETQYF; cdr3_nt: TGTGCCATCAGTGAAAATAGGGAGACCCAGTACTTC
j_call: TRBJ2-1; cdr3_length: 17; d_call: .; v_call: TRBV4-1; clone_size: .; cdr3_aa: CASSQGPARGKHNEQFF; cdr3_nt: TGCGCCAGCAGCCAAGGTCCAGCCAGGGGAAAACACAATGAGCAGTTCTTC
j_call: TRBJ1-2; cdr3_length: 14; d_call: .; v_call: TRBV5-4; clone_size: .; cdr3_aa: CASSIPGTDHGYTF; cdr3_nt: TGTGCCAGCAGCATCCCCGGGACGGACCATGGCTACACCTTC
j_call: TRBJ1-4; cdr3_length: 16; d_call: .; v_call: TRBV7-7; clone_size: .; cdr3_aa: CASSLGLNRANEKLFF; cdr3_nt: TGTGCTAGCAGCTTGGGACTAAACAGGGCTAATGAAAAACTGTTTTTT
j_call: TRBJ1-3; cdr3_length: 18; d_call: .; v_call: TRBV21-1; clone_size: .; cdr3_aa: CASSPQTQQGASGNTIYF; cdr3_nt: TGTGCCAGCAGCCCCCAGACCCAACAGGGGGCTTCTGGAAACACCATATATTTT
j_call: TRBJ2-6; cdr3_length: 15; d_call: .; v_call: TRBV6-6; clone_size: .; cdr3_aa: CASSYSRAGANVLTF; cdr3_nt: TGTGCCAGCAGTTACTCGAGGGCTGGGGCCAACGTCCTGACTTTC
j_call: TRBJ2-1; cdr3_length: 16; d_call: TRBD1; v_call: TRBV7-3; clone_size: .; cdr3_aa: CASSLTPQGAINEQFF; cdr3_nt: TGTGCCAGCAGCTTAACGCCACAGGGGGCGATCAATGAGCAGTTCTTC
j_call: TRBJ1-3; cdr3_length: 17; d_call: .; v_call: TRBV10-3; clone_size: .; cdr3_aa: CAISDSLREGSGNTIYF; cdr3_nt: TGTGCCATCAGTGATTCTCTAAGGGAGGGCTCTGGAAACACCATATATTTT
j_call: TRBJ1-6; cdr3_length: 14; d_call: .; v_call: TRBV6-1; clone_size: .; cdr3_aa: CASSEAWVNSPLHF; cdr3_nt: TGTGCCAGCAGTGAAGCATGGGTTAATTCACCCCTCCACTTT
j_call: TRBJ1-3; cdr3_length: 15; d_call: .; v_call: TRBV7-9; clone_size: .; cdr3_aa: CASSLAGGSGNTIYF; cdr3_nt: TGTGCCAGCAGCTTAGCGGGGGGATCTGGAAACACCATATATTTT
j_call: TRBJ1-2; cdr3_length: 14; d_call: .; v_call: TRBV12-5; clone_size: .; cdr3_aa: CASGMSGILHGYTF; cdr3_nt: TGTGCTAGTGGTATGTCAGGGATCTTGCATGGCTACACCTTC
j_call: TRBJ2-7; cdr3_length: 14; d_call: .; v_call: TRBV30; clone_size: .; cdr3_aa: CAWRGAVSSYEQYF; cdr3_nt: TGTGCCTGGAGGGGGGCGGTGAGCTCCTACGAGCAGTACTTC
j_call: TRBJ2-7; cdr3_length: 13; d_call: .; v_call: TRBV5-4; clone_size: .; cdr3_aa: CASSSDSSYEQYF; cdr3_nt: TGTGCCAGCAGCTCGGACAGTTCCTACGAGCAGTACTTC
j_call: TRBJ2-1; cdr3_length: 17; d_call: .; v_call: TRBV18; clone_size: .; cdr3_aa: CASSPPKVGRIWNEQFF; cdr3_nt: TGTGCCAGCTCACCACCCAAAGTCGGTCGGATATGGAATGAGCAGTTCTTC
j_call: TRBJ2-7; cdr3_length: 15; d_call: TRBD1; v_call: TRBV7-7; clone_size: .; cdr3_aa: CASSEDRGPSYEQYF; cdr3_nt: TGTGCTAGCAGCGAGGACAGGGGCCCCTCCTACGAGCAGTACTTC
j_call: TRBJ2-3; cdr3_length: 16; d_call: TRBD2; v_call: TRBV9; clone_size: once; cdr3_aa: CASSVGSGGRPDTQYF; cdr3_nt: TGTGCCAGCAGCGTAGGTAGCGGGGGGAGGCCAGATACGCAGTATTTT
j_call: TRBJ1-5; cdr3_length: 13; d_call: .; v_call: TRBV29-1; clone_size: .; cdr3_aa: CSVAFDRNQPRHF; cdr3_nt: TGCAGCGTTGCCTTCGACAGAAATCAGCCCCGGCATTTT
j_call: TRBJ1-5; cdr3_length: 14; d_call: .; v_call: TRBV5-6; clone_size: .; cdr3_aa: CASSLGGSNQPQHF; cdr3_nt: TGTGCCAGCAGCTTAGGGGGGAGCAATCAGCCCCAGCATTTT
j_call: TRBJ1-3; cdr3_length: 16; d_call: .; v_call: TRBV10-3; clone_size: .; cdr3_aa: CAISESRQTSGNTIYF; cdr3_nt: TGTGCCATCAGTGAGTCCCGGCAGACATCTGGAAACACCATATATTTT
j_call: TRBJ1-2; cdr3_length: 15; d_call: TRBD1; v_call: TRBV28; clone_size: .; cdr3_aa: CASSSQGILNYGYTF; cdr3_nt: TGTGCCAGCAGTTCACAGGGGATCCTTAACTATGGCTACACCTTC
j_call: TRBJ1-5; cdr3_length: 15; d_call: TRBD1; v_call: TRBV2; clone_size: .; cdr3_aa: CASKRTGPSNQPQHF; cdr3_nt: TGTGCCAGCAAGCGGACAGGGCCCTCCAATCAGCCCCAGCATTTT
j_call: TRBJ2-5; cdr3_length: 16; d_call: TRBD2; v_call: TRBV7-2; clone_size: .; cdr3_aa: CASSSLGTSGRETQYF; cdr3_nt: TGTGCCAGCAGCTCCCTCGGGACTAGCGGGAGGGAGACCCAGTACTTC
j_call: TRBJ2-5; cdr3_length: 15; d_call: TRBD2; v_call: TRBV11-2; clone_size: .; cdr3_aa: CASSPGLAGVETQYF; cdr3_nt: TGTGCCAGCAGCCCGGGACTAGCGGGAGTAGAGACCCAGTACTTC
j_call: TRBJ2-7; cdr3_length: 13; d_call: .; v_call: TRBV30; clone_size: .; cdr3_aa: CAWSGQGAGEQYF; cdr3_nt: TGTGCCTGGAGTGGACAGGGAGCGGGCGAGCAGTACTTC
j_call: TRBJ1-5; cdr3_length: 13; d_call: .; v_call: TRBV7-2; clone_size: .; cdr3_aa: CASSPVGNQPQHF; cdr3_nt: TGTGCCAGCAGCCCTGTAGGCAATCAGCCCCAGCATTTT
j_call: TRBJ2-3; cdr3_length: 18; d_call: TRBD2; v_call: TRBV5-1; clone_size: .; cdr3_aa: CASSSGLAGGRSTDTQYF; cdr3_nt: TGCGCCAGCAGCTCAGGACTAGCGGGAGGGAGGAGCACAGATACGCAGTATTTT